This TCR beta chain was obtained from a study of blood T cell repertoires in COVID-19. Produced via immunoSEQ multiplex PCR; TCRdb's table is partial and in-frame only. The sample records about 68,000 clones, around 84% being singletons. The CDR3 loop spans 15 amino acids. Germline CDR1 MNHEY, CDR2 SVGAGI. The ends were cut back, 1 base at V and 7 bases at J, with 14 bases in the middle. In its sample, this clone was seen many times. The chain employs TRBV6-5 and TRBJ2-1, with D perhaps matching TRBD2 (5 bases). Sequencing was carried out using peripheral blood. This clonotype was sampled from a man between 50 and 59 years old with acute or convalescent COVID-19. DNA for the CDR3: TGTGCCAGCAGTTACTGGGGAGCCAAAAGGAATGAGCAGTTCTTC. Amino acids: CASSYWGAKRNEQFF.